This record concerns one T cell receptor beta chain sequence. This entry is derived from a study of shared clonotypes between healthy human individuals. Background on the study: Three plates were used per donor for CD4 naive, three for CD4 memory, two for CD8 naive and one for CD8 memory.

This CDR3 region has 15 residues. CDR1 is LNHNV, CDR2 YYDKDF, per germline (reference sequence). V lost 5 bases, J lost 1 base, and 11 bases lay in between. TCRdb's table, derived via immunoSEQ multiplex PCR, lists solely in-frame clones and lacks some. The table includes about a million clones, around 80% detected once. Sequencing input: memory CD4+ T cells sorted from blood. Subset meaning: CD45RA-negative fraction. This receptor was obtained from a man aged 18 to 30 in good health. The genes are TRBV15 and TRBJ2-2; D may correspond to TRBD1 or TRBD2 (6 bases each). The CDR3 region is CATSRGGGNTGELFF. Here the CDR3 DNA reads TGTGCCACCAGCCGAGGGGGAGGGAACACCGGGGAGCTGTTTTTT.